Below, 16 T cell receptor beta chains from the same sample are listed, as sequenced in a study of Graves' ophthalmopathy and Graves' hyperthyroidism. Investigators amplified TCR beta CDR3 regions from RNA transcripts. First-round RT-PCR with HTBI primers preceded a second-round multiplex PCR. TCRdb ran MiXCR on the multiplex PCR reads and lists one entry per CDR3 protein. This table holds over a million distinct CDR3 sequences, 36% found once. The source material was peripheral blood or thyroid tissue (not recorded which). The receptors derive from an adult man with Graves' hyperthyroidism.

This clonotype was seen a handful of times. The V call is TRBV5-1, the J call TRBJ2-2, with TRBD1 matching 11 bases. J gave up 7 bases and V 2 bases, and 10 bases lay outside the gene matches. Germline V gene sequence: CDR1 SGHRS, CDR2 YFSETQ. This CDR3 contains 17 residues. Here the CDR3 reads CASSFGTGTGGFGELFF. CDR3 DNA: TGCGCCAGCAGCTTCGGGACCGGGACAGGGGGATTCGGGGAGCTGTTTTTT.

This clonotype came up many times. CDR3 sequence reads: CASSFGRGLLMNTEAFF. As DNA, the CDR3 is TGTGCCAGCAGCTTTGGCAGGGGGCTCCTGATGAACACTGAAGCTTTCTTT. The rearrangement joins TRBV7-8 to TRBJ1-1; TRBD1 agrees at 8 bases. Germline lookup yields CDR1 SGHVS and CDR2 FQNEAQ. This CDR3 region has 17 residues. The junction had 9 bases not matched to a gene; V was cut back by 3 bases and J by 0 bases.

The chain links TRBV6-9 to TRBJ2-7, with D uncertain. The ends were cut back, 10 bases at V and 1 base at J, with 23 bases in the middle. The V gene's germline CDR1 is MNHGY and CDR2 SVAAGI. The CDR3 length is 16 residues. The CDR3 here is CATSLGSVGTSYEQYF. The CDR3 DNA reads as TGTGCCACCTCCCTGGGTTCCGTAGGTACGTCCTACGAGCAGTACTTC.

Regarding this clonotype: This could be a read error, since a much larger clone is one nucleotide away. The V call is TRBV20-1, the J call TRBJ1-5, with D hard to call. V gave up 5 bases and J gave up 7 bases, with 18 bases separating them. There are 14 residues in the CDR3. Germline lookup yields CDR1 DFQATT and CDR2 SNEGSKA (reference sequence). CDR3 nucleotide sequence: TGCAGTGCTGGTGGCCAGAGGATGGGACAGCCCCAGCATTTT. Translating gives CSAGGQRMGQPQHF.

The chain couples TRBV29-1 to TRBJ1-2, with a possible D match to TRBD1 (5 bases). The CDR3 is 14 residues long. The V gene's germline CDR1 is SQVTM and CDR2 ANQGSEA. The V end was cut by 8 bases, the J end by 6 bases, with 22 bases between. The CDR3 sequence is CSTGGGLSSNGYTF. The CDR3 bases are TGCAGCACCGGTGGGGGGTTGAGTTCAAATGGCTACACCTTC.

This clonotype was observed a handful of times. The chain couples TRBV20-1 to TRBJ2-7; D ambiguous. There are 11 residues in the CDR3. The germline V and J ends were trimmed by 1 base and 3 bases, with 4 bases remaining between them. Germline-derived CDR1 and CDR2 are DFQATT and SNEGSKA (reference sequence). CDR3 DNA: TGCAGTGCTAGAGCCCACTACGAGCAGTACTTC. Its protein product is CSARAHYEQYF.

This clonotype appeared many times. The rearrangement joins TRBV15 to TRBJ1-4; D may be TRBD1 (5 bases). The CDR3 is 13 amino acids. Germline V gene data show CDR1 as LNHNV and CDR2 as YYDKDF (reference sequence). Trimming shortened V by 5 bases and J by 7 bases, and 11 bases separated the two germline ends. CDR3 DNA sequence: TGTGCCACCAGCGTAGGGGTTAGTGAAAAACTGTTTTTT. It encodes CATSVGVSEKLFF.

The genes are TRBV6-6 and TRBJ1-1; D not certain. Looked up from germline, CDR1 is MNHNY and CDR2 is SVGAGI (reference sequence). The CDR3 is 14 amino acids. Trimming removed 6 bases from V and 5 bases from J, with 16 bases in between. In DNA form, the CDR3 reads TGTGCCAGCAGGCCCTTACAAGGGCGGACTGAAGCTTTCTTT. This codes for CASRPLQGRTEAFF.

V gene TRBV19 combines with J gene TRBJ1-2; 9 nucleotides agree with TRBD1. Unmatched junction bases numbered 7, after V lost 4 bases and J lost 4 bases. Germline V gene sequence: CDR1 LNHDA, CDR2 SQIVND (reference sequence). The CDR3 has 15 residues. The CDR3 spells CASSTYRTGVYGYTF. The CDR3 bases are TGTGCCAGTAGTACCTACCGGACAGGGGTCTATGGCTACACCTTC.

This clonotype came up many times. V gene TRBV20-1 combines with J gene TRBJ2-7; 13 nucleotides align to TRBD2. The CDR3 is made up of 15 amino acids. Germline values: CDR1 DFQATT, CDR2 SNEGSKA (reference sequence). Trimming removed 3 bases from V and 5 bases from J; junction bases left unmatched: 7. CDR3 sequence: CSARGTSGKYNEQYF. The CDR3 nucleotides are TGCAGTGCTAGGGGGACTAGCGGGAAGTATAACGAGCAGTACTTC.

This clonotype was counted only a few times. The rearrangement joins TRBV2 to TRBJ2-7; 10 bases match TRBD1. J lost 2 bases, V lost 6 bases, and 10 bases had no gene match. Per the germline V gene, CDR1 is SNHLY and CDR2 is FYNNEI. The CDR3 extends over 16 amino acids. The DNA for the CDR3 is TGTGCCAGCAGGACCGGGACAGGGGAAAACACCTACGAGCAGTACTTC. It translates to CASRTGTGENTYEQYF.

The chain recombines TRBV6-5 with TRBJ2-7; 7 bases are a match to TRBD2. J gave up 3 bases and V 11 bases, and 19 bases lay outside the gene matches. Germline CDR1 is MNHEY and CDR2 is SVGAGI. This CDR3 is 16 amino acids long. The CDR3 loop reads CAVVQFGSGGSYEQYF. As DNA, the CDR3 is TGTGCCGTAGTACAGTTCGGGTCGGGGGGAAGCTACGAGCAGTACTTC.

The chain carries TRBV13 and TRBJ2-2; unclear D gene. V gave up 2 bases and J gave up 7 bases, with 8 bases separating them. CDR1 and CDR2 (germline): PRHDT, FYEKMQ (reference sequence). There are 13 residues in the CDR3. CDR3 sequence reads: CASSLCANGELFF. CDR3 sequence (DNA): TGTGCCAGCAGCTTATGTGCGAACGGGGAGCTGTTTTTT.

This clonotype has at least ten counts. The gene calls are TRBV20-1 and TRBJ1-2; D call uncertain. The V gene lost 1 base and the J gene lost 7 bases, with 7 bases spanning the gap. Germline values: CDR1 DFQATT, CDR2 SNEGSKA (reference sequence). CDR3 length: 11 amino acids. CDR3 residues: CSARVSGGYTF. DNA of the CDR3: TGCAGTGCTAGAGTTAGTGGTGGCTACACCTTC.

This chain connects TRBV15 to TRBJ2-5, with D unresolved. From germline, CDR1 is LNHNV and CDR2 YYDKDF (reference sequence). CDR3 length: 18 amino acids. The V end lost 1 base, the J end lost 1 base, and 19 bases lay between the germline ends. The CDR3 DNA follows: TGTGCCACCAGCAGAGCCCCCGAGGACGGATCCACCCAAGAGACCCAGTACTTC. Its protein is CATSRAPEDGSTQETQYF.

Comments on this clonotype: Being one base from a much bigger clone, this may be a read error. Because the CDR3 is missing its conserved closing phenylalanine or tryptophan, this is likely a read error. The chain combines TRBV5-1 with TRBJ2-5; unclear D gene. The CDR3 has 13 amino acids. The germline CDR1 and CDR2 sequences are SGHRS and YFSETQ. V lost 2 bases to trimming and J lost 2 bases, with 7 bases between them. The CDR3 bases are TGCGCCAGCAGCTTCTCGCGGCAAGAGACCCAGTACGTC. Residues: CASSFSRQETQYV.